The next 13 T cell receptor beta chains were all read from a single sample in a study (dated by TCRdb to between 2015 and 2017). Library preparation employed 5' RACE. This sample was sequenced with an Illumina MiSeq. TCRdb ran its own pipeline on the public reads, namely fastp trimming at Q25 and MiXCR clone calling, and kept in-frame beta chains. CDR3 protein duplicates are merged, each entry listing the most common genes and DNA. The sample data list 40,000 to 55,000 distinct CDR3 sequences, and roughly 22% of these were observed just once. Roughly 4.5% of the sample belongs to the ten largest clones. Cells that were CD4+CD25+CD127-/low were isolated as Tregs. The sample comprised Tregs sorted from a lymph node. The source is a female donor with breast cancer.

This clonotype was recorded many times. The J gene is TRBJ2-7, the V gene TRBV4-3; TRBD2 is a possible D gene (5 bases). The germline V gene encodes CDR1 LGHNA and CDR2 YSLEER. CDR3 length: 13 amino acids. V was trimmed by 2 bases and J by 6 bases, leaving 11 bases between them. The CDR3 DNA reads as TGCGCCAGCAGCCAAAGCGGTCGCGGCGAGCAGTACTTC. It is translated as CASSQSGRGEQYF.

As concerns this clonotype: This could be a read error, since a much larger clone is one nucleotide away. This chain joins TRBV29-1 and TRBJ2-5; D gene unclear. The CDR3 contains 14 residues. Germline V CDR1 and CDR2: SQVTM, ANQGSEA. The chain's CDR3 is CGVGSRVSVETQYF. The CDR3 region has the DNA TGCGGCGTTGGATCTCGGGTCTCGGTAGAGACCCAGTACTTC.

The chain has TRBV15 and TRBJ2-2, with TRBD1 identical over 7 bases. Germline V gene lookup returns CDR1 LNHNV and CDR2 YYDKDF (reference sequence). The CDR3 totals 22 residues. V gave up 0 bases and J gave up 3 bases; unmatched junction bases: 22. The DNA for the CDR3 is TGTGCCACCAGCAGAGAGAGGACAGGAGGTGGTGGAGGTGGTGTCCACACCGGGGAGCTGTTTTTT. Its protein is CATSRERTGGGGGGVHTGELFF.

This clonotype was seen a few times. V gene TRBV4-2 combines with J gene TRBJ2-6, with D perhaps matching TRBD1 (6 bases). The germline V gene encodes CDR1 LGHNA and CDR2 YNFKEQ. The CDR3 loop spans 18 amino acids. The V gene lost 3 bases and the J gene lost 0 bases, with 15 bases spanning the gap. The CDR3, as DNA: TGTGCCAGCAGCCACCGACAGGCGCCGCACTCTGGGGCCAACGTCCTGACTTTC. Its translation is CASSHRQAPHSGANVLTF.

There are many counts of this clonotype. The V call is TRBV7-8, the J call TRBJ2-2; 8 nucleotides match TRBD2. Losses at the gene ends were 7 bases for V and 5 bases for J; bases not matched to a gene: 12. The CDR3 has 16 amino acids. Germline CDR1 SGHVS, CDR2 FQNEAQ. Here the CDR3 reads CASISSGGPQTGELFF. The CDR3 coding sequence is TGTGCCAGCATATCCTCGGGAGGGCCACAAACCGGGGAGCTGTTTTTT.

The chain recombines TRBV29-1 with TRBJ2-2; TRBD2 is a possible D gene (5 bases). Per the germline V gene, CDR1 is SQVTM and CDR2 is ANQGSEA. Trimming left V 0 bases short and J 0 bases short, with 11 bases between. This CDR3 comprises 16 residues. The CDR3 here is CSVEEPQRTNTGELFF. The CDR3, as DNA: TGCAGCGTTGAAGAGCCCCAGCGGACGAACACCGGGGAGCTGTTTTTT.

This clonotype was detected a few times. CDR3 sequence (DNA): TGTGCCAGCAGCGCTAGCGGGAGCCTGAATGAGCAGTTCTTC. Its protein is CASSASGSLNEQFF. The rearrangement links TRBV7-3 to TRBJ2-1, with 10 bases identical to TRBD2. Trimming removed 5 bases from V and 7 bases from J; junction bases left unmatched: 5. The CDR3 length is 14 residues. Germline V gene sequence: CDR1 SGHTA, CDR2 FQGTGA.

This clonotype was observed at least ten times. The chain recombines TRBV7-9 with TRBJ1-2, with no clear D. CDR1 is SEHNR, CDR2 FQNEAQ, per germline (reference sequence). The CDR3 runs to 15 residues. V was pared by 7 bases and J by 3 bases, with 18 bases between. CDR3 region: CASIDGQGPDYGYTF. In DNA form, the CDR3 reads TGTGCCAGCATCGACGGGCAAGGTCCGGACTATGGCTACACCTTC.

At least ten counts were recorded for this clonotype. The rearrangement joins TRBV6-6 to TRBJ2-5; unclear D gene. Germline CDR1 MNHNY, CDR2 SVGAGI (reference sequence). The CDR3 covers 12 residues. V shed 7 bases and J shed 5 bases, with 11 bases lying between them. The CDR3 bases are TGTGCCAGCACCGCGATCGGGGAGACCCAGTACTTC. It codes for CASTAIGETQYF.

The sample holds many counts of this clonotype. DNA for the CDR3: TGTGCCAGCAGCCAAGGTGGGGGGGGAAGAACTGAAGCTTTCTTT. Amino acids: CASSQGGGGRTEAFF. V usage is TRBV3-1 and J usage is TRBJ1-1, with a possible D match to TRBD1 (5 bases). The germline V gene encodes CDR1 LGHDT and CDR2 YNNKEL (reference sequence). Trimming shortened V by 1 base and J by 5 bases, and 14 bases separated the two germline ends. The CDR3 loop spans 15 amino acids.

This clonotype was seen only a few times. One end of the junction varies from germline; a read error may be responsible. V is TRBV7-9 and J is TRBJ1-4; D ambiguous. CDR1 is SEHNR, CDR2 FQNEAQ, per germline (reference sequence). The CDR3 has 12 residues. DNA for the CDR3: TGTGCCAGCAGCCCCGCGAATGAAAAACTGATTTTT. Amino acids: CASSPANEKLIF.

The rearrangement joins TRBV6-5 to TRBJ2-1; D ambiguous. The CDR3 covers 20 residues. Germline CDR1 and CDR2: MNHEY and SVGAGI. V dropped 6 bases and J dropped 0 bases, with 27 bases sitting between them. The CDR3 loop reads CASRFSYPLRSDGSYNEQFF. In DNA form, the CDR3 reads TGTGCCAGCAGGTTCTCTTATCCGCTCCGGTCCGACGGCTCCTACAATGAGCAGTTCTTC.

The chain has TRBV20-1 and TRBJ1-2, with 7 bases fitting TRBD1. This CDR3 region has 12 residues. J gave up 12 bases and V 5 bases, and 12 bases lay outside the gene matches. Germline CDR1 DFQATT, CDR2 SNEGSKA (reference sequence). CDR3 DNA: TGCAGTGCTCTGACAGGGTCCGGGGGCCACACCTTC. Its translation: CSALTGSGGHTF.